This entry lists 5 T cell receptor beta chains sequenced from one sample in a study of T cell responses to AZD1222 COVID-19 vaccine. TCRdb's copy holds only in-frame clones and misses some; the assay was immunoSEQ multiplex PCR. The data hold 65,000 to 70,000 clones, with about 88% observed a single time. Source: peripheral blood, taken on day 0 of AZD1222 vaccination. Source of these receptors: an adult in good health.

This clone was detected only once. This chain connects TRBV4-2 to TRBJ2-7, with 10 bases matching TRBD2. The CDR3 has 18 residues. Germline CDR1 reads LGHNA; CDR2 reads YNFKEQ. Losses at the gene ends were 4 bases for V and 5 bases for J; bases not matched to a gene: 17. The CDR3 here is CASSRFAESTSGIDEQYF. The CDR3 nucleotides are TGTGCCAGCAGCCGGTTTGCAGAAAGCACTAGCGGGATCGACGAGCAGTACTTC.

The chain carries TRBV6-5 and TRBJ2-2; D call uncertain. V was shortened by 2 bases and J by 7 bases, with 11 bases between the two germline ends. The CDR3 runs to 14 residues. Looked up from germline, CDR1 is MNHEY and CDR2 is SVGAGI. The CDR3 protein is CASSYPRLGGELFF. CDR3 coding DNA: TGTGCCAGCAGTTACCCTCGCCTGGGCGGGGAGCTGTTTTTT.

The V call is TRBV27, the J call TRBJ2-1; possibly TRBD2 for D (5 bases). The CDR3 is 15 amino acids. V was cut by 3 bases and J by 0 bases, with 9 bases left in between. In germline, CDR1 is MNHEY, CDR2 SMNVEV (reference sequence). CDR3 protein: CASSLVGSSYNEQFF. The CDR3 DNA is TGTGCCAGCAGTTTGGTGGGGAGCTCCTACAATGAGCAGTTCTTC.

The rearrangement links TRBV15 to TRBJ1-4, with D tentatively TRBD1 (5 bases). The V end lost 5 bases, the J end lost 0 bases, and 13 bases lay between the germline ends. Germline assignment: CDR1 LNHNV and CDR2 YYDKDF (reference sequence). This CDR3 has 16 amino acids. The CDR3 DNA reads as TGTGCCACCAGCCCTGGGGCAGTGTCAACTAATGAAAAACTGTTTTTT. Protein sequence: CATSPGAVSTNEKLFF.

V usage is TRBV5-1 and J usage is TRBJ2-5, with D uncertain. The CDR3 runs to 12 residues. Trimming removed 1 base at V and 5 bases at J, with 6 bases between. Germline assignment: CDR1 SGHRS and CDR2 YFSETQ. The CDR3 bases are TGCGCCAGCAGCTTGAATGGCGAGACCCAGTACTTC. Translating it yields CASSLNGETQYF. The full variable domain, in which reference TRBV5-1 and TRBJ2-5 provide the parts outside the CDR3, is KAGVTQTPRYLIKTRGQQVTLSCSPISGHRSVSWYQQTPGQGLQFLFEYFSETQRNKGNFPGRFSGRQFSNSRSEMNVSTLELGDSALYLCASSLNGETQYFGPGTRLLVL.